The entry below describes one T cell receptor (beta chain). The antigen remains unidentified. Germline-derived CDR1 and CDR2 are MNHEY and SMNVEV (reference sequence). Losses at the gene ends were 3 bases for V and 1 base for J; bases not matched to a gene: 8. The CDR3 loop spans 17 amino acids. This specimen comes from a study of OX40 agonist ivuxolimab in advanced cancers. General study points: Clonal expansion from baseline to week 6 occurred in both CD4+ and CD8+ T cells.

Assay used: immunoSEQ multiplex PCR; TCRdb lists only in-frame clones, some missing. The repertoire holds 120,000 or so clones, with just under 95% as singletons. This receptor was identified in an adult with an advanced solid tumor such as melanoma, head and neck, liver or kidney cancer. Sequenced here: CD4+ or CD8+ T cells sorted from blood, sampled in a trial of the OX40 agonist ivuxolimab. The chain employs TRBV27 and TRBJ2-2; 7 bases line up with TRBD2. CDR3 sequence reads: CASSFGMGGGNTGELFF. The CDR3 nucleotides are TGTGCCAGCAGTTTTGGGATGGGCGGGGGGAACACCGGGGAGCTGTTTTTT.